Listed below are T cell receptor beta chains from one sample, sequenced in a study of T cell clones after liver transplantation. Method: immunoSEQ multiplex PCR; TCRdb's copy keeps in-frame clones and lacks some. The data show tens of thousands of clones, about 91% seen once. The sequenced sample was CD4+ T cells from blood, obtained about 25 months after liver transplant. The source of these receptors is a human patient who received a liver transplant. Part of the T cells may come from the graft donor. Both conserved end residues are part of each CDR3. For some rows the clone size is stated as once, few or many, or as a class when expanded; others skip it.

V gene	clone size	J gene	CDR3 length	CDR3 protein
TRBV6-5	.	TRBJ2-1	15	CASSSSGTGNNEQFF
TRBV11-2	.	TRBJ2-5	13	CASSTGGTKTQYF
TRBV28	.	TRBJ1-5	15	CASSLTGGGNQPQHF
TRBV12-5	.	TRBJ2-7	17	CASGLVLSREPVYEQYF
TRBV7-8	.	TRBJ2-7	12	CASSHRVNEQYF
TRBV19	once	TRBJ1-2	15	CASSITGPSYGGYTF
TRBV19	.	TRBJ2-1	16	CASSLSGRRGSHEQFF
TRBV9	.	TRBJ1-4	14	CASSVAAGDEKLFF
TRBV23-1	once	TRBJ2-1	16	CASSQYSGAGVNEQFF
TRBV5-1	.	TRBJ2-7	16	CASSLDSGGIPYEQYF
TRBV6-4	.	TRBJ2-1	13	CASQRNRGDEQFF
TRBV27	once	TRBJ1-4	14	CASGTGMDGEKLFF
TRBV21-1	.	TRBJ2-1	16	CASSKEESRANNEQFF